This passage covers 4 T cell receptor beta chains from one sample sequenced in a study of CD8 T cells in ankylosing spondylitis. MiXCR, applied by TCRdb to the 5' RACE reads, yields one record per CDR3 protein. The profile shows roughly 230,000 distinct CDR3 sequences, 8% to 9% of them singletons. Material: blood, either unsorted or a sorted T cell fraction (not recorded which). Every receptor here comes from a female donor with ankylosing spondylitis or in good health (not recorded which).

This chain uses TRBV6-2 or TRBV6-3 with TRBJ2-7, with TRBD2 identical over 12 bases. Germline assignment: CDR1 MNHEY and CDR2 SVGEGT. This CDR3 region has 16 residues. J gave up 1 base and V 2 bases, and 3 bases lay outside the gene matches. DNA of the CDR3: TGTGCCAGCAGTTACCTCGGACTAGCGGGATCCTACGAGCAGTACTTC. It yields the protein CASSYLGLAGSYEQYF.

At least ten counts were recorded for this clonotype. V and J are TRBV5-1 and TRBJ1-1; D ambiguous. The germline CDR1 and CDR2 sequences are SGHRS and YFSETQ. Trimming pared 0 bases from V and 1 base from J, leaving 7 bases between. The CDR3 runs 14 residues. In nucleotides, the CDR3 is TGCGCCAGCAGCTTGGCGCCCAGGAACACTGAAGCTTTCTTT. It specifies CASSLAPRNTEAFF.

Ten or more counts support this clonotype. This rearrangement joins TRBV29-1 to TRBJ1-3; D is undetermined. V was cut by 5 bases and J by 4 bases, with 12 bases left in between. The CDR3 sequence is 13 residues long. The V gene's germline CDR1 is SQVTM and CDR2 ANQGSEA. The CDR3, as DNA: TGCAGCGTTCCCGCGGACGACGGAAACACCATATATTTT. Translated, it gives CSVPADDGNTIYF.

Ten or more counts support this clonotype. The genes are TRBV7-8 and TRBJ2-2; no firm D call. In germline, CDR1 is SGHVS, CDR2 FQNEAQ. The CDR3 is 13 residues long. The V gene lost 2 bases and the J gene lost 7 bases, with 8 bases spanning the gap. The CDR3 region is CASSLMGNGELFF. The CDR3 nucleotides read TGTGCCAGCAGCTTAATGGGGAACGGGGAGCTGTTTTTT.